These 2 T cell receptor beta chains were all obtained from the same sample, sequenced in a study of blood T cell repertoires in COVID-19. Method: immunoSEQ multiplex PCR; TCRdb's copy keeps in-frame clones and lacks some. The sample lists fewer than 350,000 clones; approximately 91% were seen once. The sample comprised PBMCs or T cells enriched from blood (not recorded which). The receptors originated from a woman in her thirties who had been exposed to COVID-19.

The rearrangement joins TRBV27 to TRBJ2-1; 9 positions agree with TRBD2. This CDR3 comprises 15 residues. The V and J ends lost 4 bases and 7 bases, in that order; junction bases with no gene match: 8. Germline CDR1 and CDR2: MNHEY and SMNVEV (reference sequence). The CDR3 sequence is CASSYFAGGQNEQFF. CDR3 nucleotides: TGTGCCAGCAGTTATTTCGCGGGAGGGCAGAATGAGCAGTTCTTC.

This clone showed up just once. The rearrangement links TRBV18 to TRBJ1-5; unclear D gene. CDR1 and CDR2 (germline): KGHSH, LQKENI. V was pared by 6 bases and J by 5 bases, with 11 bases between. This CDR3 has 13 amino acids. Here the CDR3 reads CASSSGEYQPQHF. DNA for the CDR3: TGTGCCAGCTCCAGCGGAGAATATCAGCCCCAGCATTTT.